This TCR beta chain comes out of a study of cytomegalovirus exposure and HLA in healthy donors. Turning to the study itself: Approximately 80 million unique TCRs, all from HLA-typed donors, were included in an early release of the data.

Comments on this clone: Its target is not known.

Study results and limitations: As a later analysis revealed, most CMV-associated TCR beta chains appeared HLA-restricted. The authors later found HLA-associated TCR beta chains more clonally expanded than equally common others. The study flagged around 160 TCR beta chains as cytomegalovirus-associated.

This CDR3 has 13 amino acids. Germline V lookup: CDR1 MNHEY, CDR2 SMNVEV (reference sequence). Trimming cost V 7 bases and J 1 base, with 10 bases left between them. A multiplex PCR was run with 60 Vbeta primers and 13 Jbeta primers. Sequencing used immunoSEQ multiplex PCR; TCRdb keeps in-frame clones, though not all of them. The table records around 140,000 clones, 88% of them present only once. The TCR sequence derives from a woman in her thirties or forties in good health and CMV-seronegative. The sequenced sample consisted of PBMCs. V gene TRBV27 combines with J gene TRBJ1-1, with a possible D match to TRBD1 (6 bases). The CDR3 bases are TGTGCCAGCAAACTGACAGGGAACACTGAAGCTTTCTTT. It yields the protein CASKLTGNTEAFF.